This entry features one T cell receptor beta chain sequence. No antigen is known for it. Per-base qualities were not stored, and no clone one base away is much larger. Libraries came from the immunoSEQ multiplex PCR assay. For the multiplex PCR, a mixture combining 60 forward primers for TCR Vbeta segments and 13 reverse primers for TCR Jbeta segments was used. The CDR3 region of rearranged TCR beta genes was amplified from genomic DNA by a multiplex PCR assay. The Illumina HiSeq System was used to sequence the amplified TCR beta libraries as 87-base-pair reads. On the authors' methods: A later analysis tallied around 80 million unique TCR beta chains across the 666 repertoires, and approximately 12 million of those chains were shared by two or more donors. To remove PCR and sequencing errors, raw reads were error-corrected and collapsed into unique sequences using a nearest-neighbor algorithm that merged closely related sequences. V, D and J gene segments were assigned by aligning CDR3 sequences to IMGT reference sequences. For a sequence to be retained, a match of at least six nucleotides was required to both a V gene segment and a J gene segment. A rearrangement counted as productive if the CDR3 had no stop codons and remained in frame with V and J, and every other rearrangement counted as non-productive. CDR3 was defined by IMGT convention, running from the second conserved V-encoded cysteine to the conserved J-encoded phenylalanine. Sequences without an unambiguous match to a single V gene segment were excluded from the earlier analysis of 450 to 650 of the donors. In an earlier analysis of around 600 of the donors, V segments were called functional above 56.7% productive rearrangements and were called segregating when the between-donor standard deviation exceeded 5%. A statistical classification framework was developed to diagnose cytomegalovirus status using the catalog of TCR beta chain sequences. In a later analysis, V and J genes were assigned by comparing TCR nucleotide sequences against IMGT/GENE-DB human TR gene sequences. In a later analysis, CDR3 sequences and most-parsimonious VDJ recombination scenarios were assigned using the TCRdist pipeline. In a later analysis, each TCR beta chain was defined by its CDR3 amino acid sequence together with its V-gene family, and reads without a unique V-gene family were excluded. In a later analysis, 450 to 600 highly shared, low-generation-probability nucleotide sequences were removed to address suspected cross-contamination and a sequencing artifact. In a later analysis, a clonal expansion index for each public chain was calculated from normalized within-repertoire ranks of inferred template counts. In a later analysis, generation probabilities were computed with a VDJ recombination model fitted to out-of-frame rearrangements, and the resulting probabilities were checked against IGoR. In a later analysis, hypergeometric tests were used to score TCR-TCR, TCR-HLA and TCR-CMV co-occurrence, with a repertoire-size bias correction applied to TCR pairs. False discovery rates were estimated in a later analysis by permuting HLA or CMV assignments 20 times. In a later analysis, co-occurring TCRs were grouped with DBSCAN, and TCRdist sequence similarity was added when clustering was performed within HLA-allele-positive subsets. Repertoires with fewer than 30,000 or more than 120,000 public chains, plus five repertoires with anomalous nucleotide sharing, were excluded from co-occurrence clustering. Held by TCRdb, this immuneACCESS table contains in-frame sequences only and omits some clones. Under half of the omission traces to an unresolved V gene where checked; the cause of the rest is unknown. Clone size and the V and J calls come from that table; the DNA yielded D and trimming. In all, the sample holds tens of thousands of clones, and approximately 90% of those were seen once. About 12% of the sample is in the top ten clones.

The CDR3 goes from the cysteine to the phenylalanine over 16 residues. Just the 48-base CDR3 DNA is kept, in frame starting at base 1. Relative to germline, V is 4 bases shorter and J is 1 base shorter, with 17 bases between their ends. CDR1 and CDR2, per the germline V gene, are LGHNA and YNFKEQ. This record comes from a study of cytomegalovirus exposure and HLA in healthy donors (dated by TCRdb to the late 2010s). Concerning the study at large: An earlier analysis of approximately 640 of the donors reported more than 250 Gb of sequence data and around 110 million unique TCR beta sequences from 150 million to 200 million T cells. Typing coverage differed by locus: A, B, C, DRB1 and DQB1 were typed in about 629-630 donors, DQA1 in 522, DPA1 in some 600, and DPB1 in just under 480. A handful of DR-DQ haplotypes were treated as single units for association and clustering because of strong linkage in the cohort. On average, roughly 250,000 unique TCR beta nucleotide sequences were sequenced per donor among about 400 genotyped donors of the cohort, with about 17% of those sequences being non-productive. Around 320 gigabases of sequencing data and roughly 90 million unique TCR sequences were included in an early release covering about 600 HLA-typed donors. To study patterns of TCR occurrence, a later analysis re-analyzed previously published TCR beta repertoires from 666 donors and added high-resolution HLA genotyping. Using immunosequencing, the study profiled T cell repertoires from 666 subjects and related those repertoires to cytomegalovirus serostatus. Donor age, sex, ethnicity and CMV serostatus were collected together with the repertoire data. A later genetic analysis took genome-wide SNP genotypes for about 55% of the 666 donors and used that subset as a discovery cohort. Of the approximately 400 genotyped donors, roughly 80% were placed in the genetic ancestry cluster associated with self-reported Caucasian donors. An earlier analysis of around 580 of the donors used high-throughput TCR beta sequencing to judge whether each TCR beta V gene segment behaved as functional or pseudogenic. Besides the first cohort of more than 650 subjects, a separate validation cohort made up of 90 to 150 different subjects was used. The aim of the study was to test whether cataloging public T cell receptors could identify signatures of past pathogen exposure. All discovery cohort repertoires had been generated using a single sequencing platform. HLA typing included class I and class II loci at four-digit resolution. Rather than using new phenotypic data, the later analysis identified candidate immune exposures from TCR beta sequences and from how often those sequences occurred across donors. The study combined high-throughput TCR immunosequencing, statistical association of individual TCRs with disease status, and machine learning to predict cytomegalovirus infection status.

Points the paper makes about the study in general: Compared with the approximately 710-donor mean, donors in an Asian-associated ancestry cluster had fewer N-insertions in productive TCRs, according to a later genetic analysis. While some public TCRs were present in many individuals, most TCR sequences turned up only very rarely across donors. The authors suggested that the approach could potentially be generalized to other disease states and immunological phenotypes. In a later analysis, several top co-occurrence clusters were reported to appear linked to parvovirus B19, influenza, CMV and Epstein-Barr virus. Cytomegalovirus status was reported to be diagnosed by the classifier with high specificity and sensitivity in both the original and validation cohorts. In vitro tests confirmed that a few of the cytomegalovirus-associated TCR beta chains recognize cytomegalovirus antigens. In a later analysis, TCR association rates were found to vary across HLA loci, with the most associated TCRs seen for DRB1 alleles and the fewest for HLA-C alleles. Linkage disequilibrium might explain the correlated functional status among segregating V segments, but an unknown experimental factor could not be ruled out. Compared with equally common non-associated chains, HLA-associated TCR beta chains in a later analysis were more clonally expanded and had lower generation probabilities. The only immune exposure information available for the cohort was CMV serostatus. The presence/absence analyses assumed that sequencing depth was roughly uniform across donors, and that assumption may not be true. Only TCR beta chains were sequenced in this cohort, and the absence of alpha or paired-chain data limited detectable features. In an earlier analysis of several hundred of the donors, most TCR beta V segments were observed in productive rearrangements about 90% or about 30% of the time, broadly matching IMGT annotations. In the study, some 180 TCR beta chains were listed as associated with cytomegalovirus. A further reported finding was that TCR beta sequences accurately predicted the HLA-A and HLA-B alleles for most subjects in the first cohort. Because HLA typing was missing for some donors at each locus, association tests included only the typed subset. Strong co-occurrence of HLA alleles, especially DR and DQ, made assigning TCR associations to individual alleles difficult. In a later genetic analysis, a missense DCLRE1C variant was associated with V-gene and J-gene trimming of TCR beta chains, and the association was replicated in an independent cohort. Because counts were too low, about 18 rarely observed V segments, including chromosome 9 orphons, were left out of the earlier analysis of several hundred of the donors. A group of highly shared sequence variants was considered likely to be a technical artifact of the sequencing pipeline. A later analysis found that most CMV-associated TCR beta chains appeared HLA-restricted, with HLA associations seemingly driven largely by CMV exposure. Specific HLA alleles were associated with more than 15,000 TCR beta sequences at a false discovery rate of 0.05 in a later analysis. Because the 87-base-pair reads could not distinguish some IMGT-functional V segments, including TRBV6-2 and TRBV6-3, those segments were excluded.

The cohort comprised several hundred healthy bone marrow donors. All cohort members were sampled while nominally healthy, although unrecorded immune exposures were likely present. The donor was CMV seropositive and was included in the group of around 300 seropositive cohort members. Each donor provided a peripheral blood sample, and peripheral blood mononuclear cells were used for TCR beta sequencing. The Qiagen DNeasy Blood Extraction Kit was used to extract genomic DNA from the blood cell samples. Material for sequencing was PBMCs. This chain is built from TRBV4-2 and TRBJ2-7, with no confident D gene call. This sequence originates from a woman aged 25 to 39 in good health and CMV-seropositive. The nucleotide sequence is TGTGCCAGCAGCCTAATTGCTGGCACAATGTCCTACGAGCAGTACTTC. This sequence encodes CASSLIAGTMSYEQYF.